The 15 T cell receptor beta chains given below trace back to one sample, sequenced in a study of PD-1 blockade in classical Hodgkin lymphoma. Patients all relapsed after autologous stem cell transplantation, and there was variation in brentuximab vedotin exposure. Sequencing used immunoSEQ multiplex PCR; TCRdb keeps in-frame clones, though not all of them. The sample contains fewer than 45,000 clones, about 86% of which appear only once. The sample in question was peripheral blood mononuclear cells (PBMCs), obtained before the second cycle of nivolumab. These receptors came from a human donor with classical Hodgkin lymphoma.

The chain joins TRBV6-4 to TRBJ2-3, with TRBD2 identical over 10 bases. V dropped 4 bases and J dropped 3; count of bases not matched to a gene: 4. The CDR3 length is 15 residues. CDR1 and CDR2 (germline): MRHNA, SNTAGT. The CDR3 nucleotides are TGTGCCAGCAGTGTTGAAGCGGGAGGGACAGATACGCAGTATTTT. This gives the protein CASSVEAGGTDTQYF.

The chain is built from TRBV27 and TRBJ2-7; TRBD1 agrees at 8 bases. V was pared by 6 bases and J by 5 bases, with 6 bases of the junction left unmatched. The CDR3 has 13 amino acids. The germline CDR1 and CDR2 sequences are MNHEY and SMNVEV (reference sequence). CDR3 in DNA: TGTGCCAGCAGGCGGGACAGGAGGCACGAGCAGTACTTC. Encoded protein: CASRRDRRHEQYF.

This clone turned up a few times. CDR3 nucleotides: TGTGCCAGTAGTATAGTTAAGCCAGAGAATTCACCCCTCCACTTT. This sequence encodes CASSIVKPENSPLHF. This chain joins TRBV19 and TRBJ1-6; D is ambiguous. Germline-derived CDR1 and CDR2 are LNHDA and SQIVND (reference sequence). The CDR3 extends over 15 amino acids. Trimming removed 1 base from V and 7 bases from J, with 11 bases in between.

The chain recombines TRBV27 with TRBJ1-2; D gene ambiguous. Germline V CDR1 and CDR2: MNHEY, SMNVEV (reference sequence). Deletions cut 6 bases from V and 8 bases from J, with 13 bases between. The CDR3 runs to 12 residues. CDR3 DNA sequence: TGTGCCAGCAGCCTCCCGGGTAGAGGCTACACCTTC. Translating gives CASSLPGRGYTF.

The chain carries TRBV11-2 and TRBJ2-2; 11 bases fit TRBD2. The V segment lost 1 base and the J segment 0 bases; nucleotides outside the gene matches: 1. CDR3 length: 17 amino acids. The germline V gene has CDR1 SGHAT and CDR2 FQNNGV. CDR3 protein: CASSLGTSGSNTGELFF. DNA of the CDR3: TGTGCCAGCAGCTTAGGGACTAGCGGGTCGAACACCGGGGAGCTGTTTTTT.

This sequence joins TRBV10-3 and TRBJ1-1; D gene ambiguous. Germline V lookup: CDR1 ENHRY, CDR2 SYGVKD. The V end was cut by 0 bases, the J end by 1 base, with 12 bases between. The CDR3 loop spans 16 amino acids. CDR3 bases: TGTGCCATCAGTGAGTCGGTAGGACGGCCGAACACTGAAGCTTTCTTT. Its translation: CAISESVGRPNTEAFF.

J is TRBJ1-2 and V is TRBV5-4; D remains unclear. In germline, CDR1 is SGHNT, CDR2 YYREEE (reference sequence). V was clipped by 4 bases and J by 3 bases, with 13 bases between them. The length of the CDR3 is 14 residues. CDR3 region: CASSLAGLDYGYTF. The CDR3 region has the DNA TGTGCCAGCAGCCTTGCTGGTTTGGACTATGGCTACACCTTC.

The chain links TRBV19 to TRBJ2-7; D remains unclear. Germline V gene lookup returns CDR1 LNHDA and CDR2 SQIVND (reference sequence). The CDR3 is made up of 14 amino acids. Trimming pared 5 bases from V and 7 bases from J, leaving 18 bases between. This CDR3 reads CASSAVPARSEQYF. CDR3 in DNA: TGTGCCAGTAGTGCCGTCCCCGCAAGGAGTGAGCAGTACTTC.

V and J are TRBV15 and TRBJ1-4; 9 positions agree with TRBD1. This CDR3 is built from 15 residues. The germline V gene has CDR1 LNHNV and CDR2 YYDKDF (reference sequence). After removal of 0 bases from V and 7 bases from J, the junction contained 3 bases not matched to a gene. CDR3 nucleotide sequence: TGTGCCACCAGCAGAGATGTGGACAGGGGTGAAAAACTGTTTTTT. This encodes CATSRDVDRGEKLFF. The full variable domain, its missing parts supplied by reference TRBV15 and TRBJ1-4, is DAMVIQNPRYQVTQFGKPVTLSCSQTLNHNVMYWYQQKSSQAPKLLFHYYDKDFNNEADTPDNFQSRRPNTSFCFLDIRSPGLGDTAMYLCATSRDVDRGEKLFFGSGTQLSVL.

This clone was counted a few times. The gene calls are TRBV6-1 and TRBJ2-3; 13 bases line up with TRBD2. The V and J ends lost 4 bases and 4 bases, in that order; junction bases with no gene match: 2. The CDR3 runs to 15 residues. CDR1 and CDR2 from the germline V gene are MNHNS and SASEGT. This CDR3 reads CASSATSGGADTQYF. The CDR3 nucleotides are TGTGCCAGCAGTGCTACTAGCGGGGGGGCAGATACGCAGTATTTT.

The chain links TRBV19 to TRBJ2-2; the D call may be TRBD1 or TRBD2 (5 bases each). V lost 0 bases and J lost 5, with 10 bases in between. Germline CDR1 and CDR2: LNHDA and SQIVND (reference sequence). The CDR3 has 15 amino acids. The chain's CDR3 is CASSIEGESTGELFF. The CDR3 nucleotides are TGTGCCAGTAGTATAGAGGGGGAGTCAACCGGGGAGCTGTTTTTT.

The rearrangement links TRBV9 to TRBJ1-1; a weak D match, TRBD1 (5 bases). Germline V gene data show CDR1 as SGDLS and CDR2 as YYNGEE. V was trimmed by 4 bases and J by 4 bases, leaving 14 bases between them. The CDR3 is made up of 14 amino acids. The CDR3 DNA reads TGTGCCAGCAGCCTAAGATTCGGGGGCACTGAAGCTTTCTTT. Protein product: CASSLRFGGTEAFF. The variable domain in full, completed from reference TRBV9 and TRBJ1-1, reads DSGVTQTPKHLITATGQRVTLRCSPRSGDLSVYWYQQSLDQGLQFLIQYYNGEERAKGNILERFSAQQFPDLHSELNLSSLELGDSALYFCASSLRFGGTEAFFGQGTRLTVV.

The chain couples TRBV6-6 to TRBJ2-1; D possibly corresponds to TRBD2 (7 bases). The germline V gene encodes CDR1 MNHNY and CDR2 SVGAGI (reference sequence). The CDR3 has 16 residues. V lost 0 bases to trimming and J lost 10 bases, with 19 bases between them. CDR3 sequence (DNA): TGTGCCAGCAGTTACTCCCACCTTGGGGGGGCAAGGGAGCAGTTCTTC. It codes for CASSYSHLGGAREQFF.

This clone was seen more than once but under ten times. The gene calls are TRBV7-2 and TRBJ2-7, with no clear D. Per germline, CDR1 SGHTA and CDR2 FQGNSA. Trimming removed 5 bases from V and 4 bases from J, with 12 bases in between. The CDR3 runs 13 residues. The DNA for the CDR3 is TGTGCCAGCAGCCCGGGCCGACAATACGAGCAGTACTTC. Protein sequence: CASSPGRQYEQYF.

The chain is built from TRBV6-5 and TRBJ2-1, with 7 bases aligning to TRBD1. The germline V gene encodes CDR1 MNHEY and CDR2 SVGAGI. The CDR3 spans 14 residues. The V and J ends lost 6 bases and 8 bases, in that order; junction bases with no gene match: 10. The CDR3 nucleotides read TGTGCCAGCAGCAACCCGTACAGGGGAGATGAGCAGTTCTTC. It codes for CASSNPYRGDEQFF.